A single sample gave rise to the 28 T cell receptor beta chains below, sequenced in a study of beta chain features in type 1 diabetes. Since all of the isolated RNA was reverse transcribed, expressed TCRB transcripts were what got sequenced. Assay used: immunoSEQ multiplex PCR; TCRdb lists only in-frame clones, some missing. The sample has about 360,000 clones; roughly 12% are singletons. Sequenced input: naive CD4+ T cells from blood. These receptor sequences come from a young man in good health.

This clone showed up just once. The chain has TRBV29-1 and TRBJ2-5; 8 bases align to TRBD2. The CDR3 extends over 15 amino acids. V gave up 6 bases and J gave up 5 bases; unmatched junction bases: 14. Germline values: CDR1 SQVTM, CDR2 ANQGSEA. This chain's CDR3 is CSVRGGTRDPETQYF. The DNA for the CDR3 is TGCAGCGTCAGAGGGGGGACTAGAGACCCGGAGACCCAGTACTTC.

The rearrangement links TRBV7-3 to TRBJ2-6; a possible D gene is TRBD2 (5 bases). There are 15 residues in the CDR3. V lost 5 bases and J lost 2, with 10 bases in between. The germline gives CDR1 SGHTA, CDR2 FQGTGA. The CDR3 nucleotides are TGTGCCAGCAGCCTCTCCGGGGCTGGGGCCAACGTCCTGACTTTC. This encodes CASSLSGAGANVLTF.

The CDR3 nucleotides are TGCAGCGTGGATGGACAGGGTCGGGAAAAACTGTTTTTT. It translates to CSVDGQGREKLFF. The chain joins TRBV29-1 to TRBJ1-4, with 8 bases that match TRBD1. Trimming at V came to 6 bases and at J to 8 bases, leaving 8 bases not matched to a gene. The CDR3 contains 13 residues. Per germline, CDR1 SQVTM and CDR2 ANQGSEA.

This clone appeared a few times. V and J are TRBV2 and TRBJ1-1; possibly TRBD1 for D (5 bases). The germline gives CDR1 SNHLY, CDR2 FYNNEI. Trimming took off 0 bases at V and 11 bases at J, with 13 bases between the two ends. This CDR3 has 13 residues. CDR3 protein: CASSEAEGLTAFF. The DNA of the CDR3 is TGTGCCAGCAGTGAAGCTGAGGGACTGACGGCTTTCTTT.

This clone was observed a handful of times. J is TRBJ2-1 and V is TRBV10-3, with 10 bases that match TRBD2. This CDR3 comprises 17 residues. The V gene's germline CDR1 is ENHRY and CDR2 SYGVKD. The J segment lost 4 bases and the V segment lost 6 bases, leaving 12 bases of the junction unmatched. CDR3 residues: CAIRAQLAGGGYNEQFF. In DNA, the CDR3 is TGTGCCATCAGAGCGCAGTTAGCGGGAGGAGGGTACAATGAGCAGTTCTTC.

The rearrangement joins TRBV7-9 to TRBJ1-4; no definite D call. The ends were cut back, 6 bases at V and 4 bases at J, with 12 bases in the middle. The CDR3 consists of 14 residues. Germline V CDR1 and CDR2: SEHNR, FQNEAQ (reference sequence). DNA of the CDR3: TGTGCCAGCAGTATTTTCCGGGATAATGAAAAACTGTTTTTT. Protein sequence: CASSIFRDNEKLFF.

V gene TRBV30 combines with J gene TRBJ2-1; D is possibly TRBD1 (5 bases). The CDR3 contains 12 residues. Trimming took off 3 bases at V and 10 bases at J, with 13 bases between the two ends. Germline V gene sequence: CDR1 GTSNPN, CDR2 SVGIG (reference sequence). The CDR3 sequence: CAWRYSQGEQFF. CDR3 nucleotides: TGTGCCTGGAGGTATTCGCAGGGCGAGCAGTTCTTC.

V and J are TRBV30 and TRBJ1-1, with D perhaps TRBD1 (6 bases). V lost 0 bases to trimming and J lost 4 bases, with 12 bases between them. CDR3 length: 14 residues. Per germline, CDR1 GTSNPN and CDR2 SVGIG (reference sequence). This chain's CDR3 is CAWSVRGASTEAFF. Written as DNA, the CDR3 is TGTGCCTGGAGTGTACGGGGGGCGAGCACTGAAGCTTTCTTT.

This clone was recorded a few times. The sample holds other DNA sequences that translate to the same CDR3. This rearrangement joins TRBV20-1 to TRBJ1-1, with D unclear. V dropped 5 bases and J dropped 0 bases, with 4 bases sitting between them. CDR1 and CDR2 from the germline V gene are DFQATT and SNEGSKA (reference sequence). This CDR3 comprises 11 residues. The DNA of the CDR3 is TGCAGTGCTCGGGTGAACACTGAAGCTTTCTTT. Translation: CSARVNTEAFF.

This clone was seen more than once but under ten times. The chain has TRBV11-2 and TRBJ2-5, with TRBD1 matching over 8 bases. Germline trimming cut 4 bases from V and 5 bases from J; bases unmatched to any gene: 18. From germline, CDR1 is SGHAT and CDR2 FQNNGV. The CDR3 has 18 amino acids. This CDR3 is CASSYGQGMVAVAETQYF. CDR3 bases: TGTGCCAGCAGCTACGGACAGGGTATGGTAGCGGTAGCGGAGACCCAGTACTTC.

The V gene is TRBV15, the J gene TRBJ2-1; 14 bases fit TRBD2. After removal of 3 bases from V and 10 bases from J, the junction contained 11 bases not matched to a gene. Germline V gene lookup returns CDR1 LNHNV and CDR2 YYDKDF (reference sequence). This CDR3 contains 17 residues. The CDR3 DNA reads TGTGCCACCAGCAGGGTACTGGGACTAGCGGGAGTGGGGGAGCAGTTCTTC. Its translation: CATSRVLGLAGVGEQFF.

The chain is built from TRBV7-2 and TRBJ2-5; possibly TRBD2 for D (7 bases). Germline V gives CDR1 SGHTA, CDR2 FQGNSA. The CDR3 has 13 amino acids. Trimming pared 5 bases from V and 5 bases from J, leaving 12 bases between. This chain's CDR3 is CASSQQGGETQYF. Written as DNA, the CDR3 is TGTGCCAGCAGCCAACAGGGAGGGGAGACCCAGTACTTC.

The J gene is TRBJ2-1, the V gene TRBV9; 10 nucleotides line up with TRBD2. The CDR3 runs 17 residues. The trim removed 3 bases at V and 5 bases at J, leaving 11 bases unmatched. Germline V gene data show CDR1 as SGDLS and CDR2 as YYNGEE. CDR3 region: CASSAGIGTSANNEQFF. The CDR3 DNA is TGTGCCAGCAGCGCCGGGATTGGGACTAGCGCCAACAATGAGCAGTTCTTC.

This clone was observed a handful of times. The J gene is TRBJ2-5, the V gene TRBV30; 11 bases line up with TRBD1. The CDR3 contains 15 residues. Looked up from germline, CDR1 is GTSNPN and CDR2 is SVGIG (reference sequence). With V trimmed by 3 bases and J by 5 bases, 8 bases remained unmatched. CDR3 DNA: TGTGCCTGGAGAGACCCCGGGACAGGGGGGGAGACCCAGTACTTC. Translating gives CAWRDPGTGGETQYF.

The chain recombines TRBV29-1 with TRBJ1-2, with D unclear. There are 12 residues in the CDR3. V lost 0 bases and J lost 4, with 6 bases in between. Per the germline V gene, CDR1 is SQVTM and CDR2 is ANQGSEA. The CDR3 sequence: CSVEETGYGYTF. The CDR3 DNA follows: TGCAGCGTTGAAGAGACTGGCTATGGCTACACCTTC.

J is TRBJ2-1 and V is TRBV6-4, with a tentative D call TRBD2 (6 bases). The CDR3 is made up of 14 amino acids. V lost 2 bases to trimming and J lost 7 bases, with 12 bases between them. The V gene's germline CDR1 is MRHNA and CDR2 SNTAGT. The CDR3 nucleotides are TGTGCCAGCAGTGACCAGGGACTTTCAAATGAGCAGTTCTTC. It is translated as CASSDQGLSNEQFF.

The sample holds many counts of this clone. The V call is TRBV5-1, the J call TRBJ2-2, with D perhaps matching TRBD1 (6 bases). Germline CDR1 SGHRS, CDR2 YFSETQ. The V end lost 7 bases, the J end lost 0 bases, and 13 bases lay between the germline ends. CDR3 size: 15 residues. The CDR3 loop is CASRDTRTNTGELFF. The CDR3 DNA reads TGCGCCAGCCGGGACACCCGAACGAACACCGGGGAGCTGTTTTTT.

This clone was observed a few times. V and J are TRBV18 and TRBJ1-2; TRBD1 matches 11 bases. Germline loops: CDR1 KGHSH, CDR2 LQKENI. The CDR3 is made up of 17 amino acids. J lost 4 bases, V lost 4 bases, and 11 bases had no gene match. CDR3 in amino acids: CASSLAGTGGFGYGYTF. The CDR3 DNA sequence: TGTGCCAGCTCACTAGCCGGGACAGGGGGATTTGGCTATGGCTACACCTTC. The whole variable domain, filled in from reference TRBV18 and TRBJ1-2, reads NAGVMQNPRHLVRRRGQEARLRCSPMKGHSHVYWYRQLPEEGLKFMVYLQKENIIDESGMPKERFSAEFPKEGPSILRIQQVVRGDSAAYFCASSLAGTGGFGYGYTFGSGTRLTVV.

The table lists this clone with a few counts. The V gene is TRBV28, the J gene TRBJ2-7; TRBD2 might be the D (6 bases). V was shortened by 7 bases and J by 2 bases, with 9 bases between the two germline ends. Germline-derived CDR1 and CDR2 are MDHEN and SYDVKM. The CDR3 runs 12 residues. The CDR3 spells CASKEGTYEQYF. The CDR3 bases are TGTGCCAGCAAGGAGGGAACCTACGAGCAGTACTTC.

This clone was seen more than once but under ten times. The V call is TRBV4-3, the J call TRBJ2-3; possible D gene TRBD1, 6 bases. Germline CDR1 is LGHNA and CDR2 is YSLEER. CDR3 length: 18 amino acids. Trimming shortened V by 0 bases and J by 4 bases, and 20 bases separated the two germline ends. The DNA of the CDR3 is TGCGCCAGCAGCCAAGAGCTCCCGGGACACTTAGGAGCAGATACGCAGTATTTT. This translates into CASSQELPGHLGADTQYF.

In this sample, this clone turned up a few times. This sequence joins TRBV7-2 and TRBJ2-7; D call uncertain. Germline CDR1 and CDR2: SGHTA and FQGNSA. Between the trimmed V and J ends, which lost 3 bases and 3 bases, there was a span of 12 bases. The CDR3 sequence is 14 residues long. The CDR3, as DNA: TGTGCCAGCAGCTTTTCTTATTCGGTCTACGAGCAGTACTTC. It specifies CASSFSYSVYEQYF. Full variable domain (missing parts from reference TRBV7-2 and TRBJ2-7): GAGVSQSPSNKVTEKGKDVELRCDPISGHTALYWYRQSLGQGLEFLIYFQGNSAPDKSGLPSDRFSAERTGGSVSTLTIQRTQQEDSAVYLCASSFSYSVYEQYFGPGTRLTVT.

This clone was observed a handful of times. The CDR3 here is CASSGDRDTEAFF. Written as DNA, the CDR3 is TGTGCCAGCAGCGGCGACAGGGACACTGAAGCTTTCTTT. The genes are TRBV7-2 and TRBJ1-1; 7 bases fit TRBD1. This CDR3 is 13 amino acids long. CDR1 and CDR2 from the germline V gene are SGHTA and FQGNSA. Losses at the gene ends were 5 bases for V and 3 bases for J; bases not matched to a gene: 3. Based on the CDR3 plus reference TRBV7-2 and TRBJ1-1, the full variable domain is GAGVSQSPSNKVTEKGKDVELRCDPISGHTALYWYRQSLGQGLEFLIYFQGNSAPDKSGLPSDRFSAERTGGSVSTLTIQRTQQEDSAVYLCASSGDRDTEAFFGQGTRLTVV.

This clone was seen a handful of times. The V call is TRBV28, the J call TRBJ2-6; TRBD1 aligns across 9 bases. This CDR3 region has 19 residues. Per the germline V gene, CDR1 is MDHEN and CDR2 is SYDVKM. V lost 4 bases and J lost 0; bases outside the gene matches: 10. CDR3 sequence (DNA): TGTGCCAGCAGTTCACCCAGACAGGGGGGAAGCTCTGGGGCCAACGTCCTGACTTTC. Translating it yields CASSSPRQGGSSGANVLTF.

As DNA, the CDR3 is TGTGCCAGCAGTTCTAGCGGGACGAACCACAATGAGCAGTTCTTC. It is translated as CASSSSGTNHNEQFF. The rearrangement joins TRBV28 to TRBJ2-1; 9 bases agree with TRBD2. CDR3 length equals 15 residues. J gave up 5 bases and V 4 bases, and 6 bases lay outside the gene matches. Germline CDR1 reads MDHEN; CDR2 reads SYDVKM.

This clone was observed a handful of times. The chain uses TRBV7-2 and TRBJ2-7; maybe TRBD2 (5 bases). The germline V gene has CDR1 SGHTA and CDR2 FQGNSA. The CDR3 loop spans 14 amino acids. V was trimmed by 1 base and J by 5 bases, leaving 12 bases between them. The CDR3 DNA sequence: TGTGCCAGCAGCTTAGGTCACCCCGGGGACGAGCAGTACTTC. This codes for CASSLGHPGDEQYF.

This chain connects TRBV29-1 to TRBJ1-1; the D is unclear. The CDR3 is 13 residues long. Germline V gene lookup returns CDR1 SQVTM and CDR2 ANQGSEA. The V end was cut by 6 bases, the J end by 0 bases, with 11 bases between. CDR3: CSVRLSLNTEAFF. CDR3 DNA sequence: TGCAGCGTCCGGTTATCTTTGAACACTGAAGCTTTCTTT.

V usage is TRBV7-3 and J usage is TRBJ2-1; 12 bases fit TRBD2. The CDR3 is 14 amino acids. Germline values: CDR1 SGHTA, CDR2 FQGTGA. V lost 6 bases to trimming and J lost 7 bases; unmatched junction nucleotides: 4. This chain's CDR3 is CASSRLAGVNEQFF. The DNA for the CDR3 is TGTGCCAGCAGTAGACTAGCGGGGGTGAATGAGCAGTTCTTC. Using reference TRBV7-3 and TRBJ2-1 for the parts outside the CDR3, the full variable domain is GAGVSQTPSNKVTEKGKYVELRCDPISGHTALYWYRQSLGQGPEFLIYFQGTGAADDSGLPNDRFFAVRPEGSVSTLKIQRTERGDSAVYLCASSRLAGVNEQFFGPGTRLTVL.

The V call is TRBV5-4, the J call TRBJ2-1, with 8 nucleotides matching TRBD1. The V gene end was trimmed by 5 bases and the J gene end by 0 bases; junction bases not matched to a gene: 10. The CDR3 is 17 amino acids. Per the germline V gene, CDR1 is SGHNT and CDR2 is YYREEE (reference sequence). CDR3 bases: TGTGCCAGCAGTATGGGGACAGGAGATTTCTCCTACAATGAGCAGTTCTTC. Amino acids: CASSMGTGDFSYNEQFF.